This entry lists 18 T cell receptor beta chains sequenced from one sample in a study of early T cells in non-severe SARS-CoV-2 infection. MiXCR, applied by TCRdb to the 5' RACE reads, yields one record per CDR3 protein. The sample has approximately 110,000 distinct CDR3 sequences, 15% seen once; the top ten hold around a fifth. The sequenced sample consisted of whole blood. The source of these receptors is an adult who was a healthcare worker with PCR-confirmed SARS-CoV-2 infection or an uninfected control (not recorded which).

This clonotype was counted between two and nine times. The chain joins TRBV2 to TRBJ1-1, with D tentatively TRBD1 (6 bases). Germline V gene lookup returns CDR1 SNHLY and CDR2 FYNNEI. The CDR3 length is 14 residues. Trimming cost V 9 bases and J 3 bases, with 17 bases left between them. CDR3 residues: CASQIQGLDTEAFF. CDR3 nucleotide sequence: TGTGCCAGTCAGATACAGGGTCTTGACACTGAAGCTTTCTTT. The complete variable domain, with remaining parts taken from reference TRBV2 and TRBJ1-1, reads EPEVTQTPSHQVTQMGQEVILRCVPISNHLYFYWYRQILGQKVEFLVSFYNNEISEKSEIFDDQFSVERPDGSNFTLKIRSTKLEDSAMYFCASQIQGLDTEAFFGQGTRLTVV.

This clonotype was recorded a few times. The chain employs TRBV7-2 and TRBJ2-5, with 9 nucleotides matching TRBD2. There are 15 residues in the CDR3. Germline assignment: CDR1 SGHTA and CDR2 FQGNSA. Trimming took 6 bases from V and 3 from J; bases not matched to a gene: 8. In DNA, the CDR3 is TGTGCCAGCAGTTCCCCCGGACTAGCGAAAGAGACCCAGTACTTC. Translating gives CASSSPGLAKETQYF.

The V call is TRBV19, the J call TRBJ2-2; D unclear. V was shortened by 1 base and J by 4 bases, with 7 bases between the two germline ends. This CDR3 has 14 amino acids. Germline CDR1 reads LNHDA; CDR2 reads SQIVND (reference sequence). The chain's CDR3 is CASSIGTPTGELFF. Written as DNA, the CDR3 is TGTGCCAGTAGTATAGGGACGCCCACCGGGGAGCTGTTTTTT.

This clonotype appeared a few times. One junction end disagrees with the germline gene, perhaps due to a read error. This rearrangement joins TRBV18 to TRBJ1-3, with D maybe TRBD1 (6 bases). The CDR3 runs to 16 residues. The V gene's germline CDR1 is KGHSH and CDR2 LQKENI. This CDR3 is CASSPRDTYSGNTIYF. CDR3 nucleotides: TGTGCCAGCTCGCCACGGGACACCTACTCTGGAAACACCATATATTTT.

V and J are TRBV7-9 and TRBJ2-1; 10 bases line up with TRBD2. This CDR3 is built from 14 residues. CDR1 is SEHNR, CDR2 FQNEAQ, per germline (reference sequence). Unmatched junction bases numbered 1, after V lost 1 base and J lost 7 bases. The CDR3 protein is CASSLVAGGNEQFF. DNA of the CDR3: TGTGCCAGCAGCTTAGTAGCGGGGGGAAATGAGCAGTTCTTC. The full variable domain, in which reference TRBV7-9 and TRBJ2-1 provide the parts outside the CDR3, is DTGVSQNPRHKITKRGQNVTFRCDPISEHNRLYWYRQTLGQGPEFLTYFQNEAQLEKSRLLSDRFSAERPKGSFSTLEIQRTEQGDSAMYLCASSLVAGGNEQFFGPGTRLTVL.

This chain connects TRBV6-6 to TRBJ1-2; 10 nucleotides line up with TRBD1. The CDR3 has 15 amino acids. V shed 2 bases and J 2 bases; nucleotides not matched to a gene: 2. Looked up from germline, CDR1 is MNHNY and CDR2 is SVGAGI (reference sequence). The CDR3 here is CASSYGTGANYGYTF. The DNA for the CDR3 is TGTGCCAGCAGTTACGGGACAGGGGCGAACTATGGCTACACCTTC.

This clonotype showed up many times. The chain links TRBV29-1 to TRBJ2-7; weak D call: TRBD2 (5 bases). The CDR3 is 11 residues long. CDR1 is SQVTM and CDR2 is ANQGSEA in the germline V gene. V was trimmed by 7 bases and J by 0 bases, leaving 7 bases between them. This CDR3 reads CSAAVSYEQYF. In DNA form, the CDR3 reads TGCAGCGCAGCGGTCTCCTACGAGCAGTACTTC.

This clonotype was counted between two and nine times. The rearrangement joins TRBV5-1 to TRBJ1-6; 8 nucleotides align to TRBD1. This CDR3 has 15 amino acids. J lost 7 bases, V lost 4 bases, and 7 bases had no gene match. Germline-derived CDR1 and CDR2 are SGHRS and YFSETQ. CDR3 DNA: TGCGCCAGCAGCCCAGCGGGACAGGAGAATTCACCCCTCCACTTT. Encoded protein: CASSPAGQENSPLHF.

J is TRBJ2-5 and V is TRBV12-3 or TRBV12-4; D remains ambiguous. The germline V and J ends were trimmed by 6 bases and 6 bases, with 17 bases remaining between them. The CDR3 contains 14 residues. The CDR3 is CASSFGRMAKTQYF. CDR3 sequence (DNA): TGTGCCAGCAGCTTCGGGCGGATGGCCAAGACCCAGTACTTC.

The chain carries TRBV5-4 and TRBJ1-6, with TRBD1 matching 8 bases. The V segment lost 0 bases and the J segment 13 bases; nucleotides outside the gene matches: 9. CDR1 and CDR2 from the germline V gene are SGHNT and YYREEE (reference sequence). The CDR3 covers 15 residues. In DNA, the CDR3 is TGTGCCAGCAGCTTGGAGGGACAGGCGATGGAGCCCCTCCACTTT. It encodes CASSLEGQAMEPLHF. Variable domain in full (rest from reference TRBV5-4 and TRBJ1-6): ETGVTQSPTHLIKTRGQQVTLRCSSQSGHNTVSWYQQALGQGPQFIFQYYREEENGRGNFPPRFSGLQFPNYSSELNVNALELDDSALYLCASSLEGQAMEPLHFGNGTRLTVT.

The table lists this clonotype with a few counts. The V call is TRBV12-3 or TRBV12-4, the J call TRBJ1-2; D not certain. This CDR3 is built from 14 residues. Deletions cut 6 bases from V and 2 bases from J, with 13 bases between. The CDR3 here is CASRGSNANYGYTF. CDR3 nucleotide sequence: TGTGCCAGCAGGGGATCCAACGCAAACTATGGCTACACCTTC.

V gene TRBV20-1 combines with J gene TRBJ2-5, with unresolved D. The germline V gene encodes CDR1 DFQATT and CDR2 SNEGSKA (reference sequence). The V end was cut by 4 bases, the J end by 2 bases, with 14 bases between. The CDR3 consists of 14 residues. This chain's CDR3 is CSANSLGEQETQYF. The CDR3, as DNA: TGCAGTGCTAACTCATTAGGAGAACAAGAGACCCAGTACTTC.

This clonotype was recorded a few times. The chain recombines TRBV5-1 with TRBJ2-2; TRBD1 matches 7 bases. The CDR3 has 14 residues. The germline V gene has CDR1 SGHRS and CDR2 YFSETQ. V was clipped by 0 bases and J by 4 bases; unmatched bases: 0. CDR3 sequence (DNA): TGCGCCAGCAGCTTGGAGGGGGCCACCGGGGAGCTGTTTTTT. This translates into CASSLEGATGELFF.

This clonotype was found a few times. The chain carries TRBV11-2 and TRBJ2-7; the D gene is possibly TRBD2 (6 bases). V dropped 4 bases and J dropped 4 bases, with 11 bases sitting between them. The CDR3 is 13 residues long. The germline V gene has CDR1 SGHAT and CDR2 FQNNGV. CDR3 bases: TGTGCCAGCAGCTCCGGGGGAGATTACGAGCAGTACTTC. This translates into CASSSGGDYEQYF.

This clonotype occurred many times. The CDR3 DNA sequence: TGTGCCAGCAGACCCCTCCGCGGCGCAGATACGCAGTATTTT. This sequence encodes CASRPLRGADTQYF. J is TRBJ2-3 and V is TRBV2; D is undetermined. The V end was cut by 6 bases, the J end by 4 bases, with 14 bases between. CDR3 length: 14 amino acids. Germline V gene data show CDR1 as SNHLY and CDR2 as FYNNEI.

DNA for the CDR3: TGTGCCAGCAGTGGACGGAACACTGAAGCTTTCTTT. Translation gives CASSGRNTEAFF. The chain couples TRBV6-6 to TRBJ1-1; no clear D gene. This CDR3 has 12 amino acids. The ends were cut back, 5 bases at V and 1 base at J, with 5 bases in the middle. CDR1 is MNHNY, CDR2 SVGAGI, per germline (reference sequence).

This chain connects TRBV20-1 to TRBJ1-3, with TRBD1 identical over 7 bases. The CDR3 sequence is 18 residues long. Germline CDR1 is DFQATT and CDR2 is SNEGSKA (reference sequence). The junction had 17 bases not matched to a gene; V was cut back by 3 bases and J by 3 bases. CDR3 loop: CSASLIPGGGEGGNTIYF. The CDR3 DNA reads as TGCAGTGCTAGTCTTATCCCGGGAGGGGGCGAAGGTGGAAACACCATATATTTT.

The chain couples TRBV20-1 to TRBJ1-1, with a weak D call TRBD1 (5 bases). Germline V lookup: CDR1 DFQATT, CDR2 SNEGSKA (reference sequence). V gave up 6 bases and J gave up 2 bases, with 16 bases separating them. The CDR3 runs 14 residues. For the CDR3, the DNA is TGCAGTGCCGAAAGGGGCCAGGCTAACACTGAAGCTTTCTTT. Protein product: CSAERGQANTEAFF.